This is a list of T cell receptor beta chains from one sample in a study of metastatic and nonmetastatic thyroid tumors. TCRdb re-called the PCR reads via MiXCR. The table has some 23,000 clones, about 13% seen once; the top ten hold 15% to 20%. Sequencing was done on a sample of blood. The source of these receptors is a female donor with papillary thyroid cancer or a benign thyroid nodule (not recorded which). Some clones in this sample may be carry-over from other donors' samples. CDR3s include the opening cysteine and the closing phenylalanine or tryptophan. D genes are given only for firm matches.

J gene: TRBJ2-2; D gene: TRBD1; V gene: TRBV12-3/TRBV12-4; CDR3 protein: CASIGGQTNTGELFF
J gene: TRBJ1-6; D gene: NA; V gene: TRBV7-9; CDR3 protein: CASSLLRGGLNSPLHF
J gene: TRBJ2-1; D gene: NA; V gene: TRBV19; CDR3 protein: CASSMRDEQFF
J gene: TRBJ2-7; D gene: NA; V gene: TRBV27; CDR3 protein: CASSSGVGEQYF
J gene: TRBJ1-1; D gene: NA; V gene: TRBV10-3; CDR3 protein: CAISESTAMNTEAFF
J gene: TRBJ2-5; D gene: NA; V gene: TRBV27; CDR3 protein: CASSEGDGAPQETQYF
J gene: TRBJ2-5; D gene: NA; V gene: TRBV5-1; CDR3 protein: CASSTSGQGYQETQYF
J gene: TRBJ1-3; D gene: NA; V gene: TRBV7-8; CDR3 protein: CASSPPSGNTIYF
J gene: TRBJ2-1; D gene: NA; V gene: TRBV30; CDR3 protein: CAWRGAPFSYNEQFF
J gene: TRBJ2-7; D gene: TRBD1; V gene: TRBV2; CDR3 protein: CARGQGVYEQYF
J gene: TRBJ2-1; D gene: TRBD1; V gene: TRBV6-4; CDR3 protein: CASRADRGDRNEQFF
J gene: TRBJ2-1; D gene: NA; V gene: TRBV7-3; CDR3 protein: CASSLGMDEQFF
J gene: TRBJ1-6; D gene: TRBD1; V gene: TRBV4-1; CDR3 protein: CASSQPPGQEVF
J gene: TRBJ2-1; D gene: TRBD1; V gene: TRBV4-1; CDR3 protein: CASSQDAGGFSIEQFF
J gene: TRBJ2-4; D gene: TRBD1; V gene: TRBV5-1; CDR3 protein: CASSLDRGIKNIQYF
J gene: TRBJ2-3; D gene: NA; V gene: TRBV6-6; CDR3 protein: CASSYKADTQYF
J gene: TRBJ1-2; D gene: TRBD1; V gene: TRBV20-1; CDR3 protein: CSASRTGNYGYTF
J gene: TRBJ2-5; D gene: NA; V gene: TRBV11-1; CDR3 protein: CASSFWGASDFVAQYF
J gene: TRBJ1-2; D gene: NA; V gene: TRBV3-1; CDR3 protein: CASSQDLTGYTF
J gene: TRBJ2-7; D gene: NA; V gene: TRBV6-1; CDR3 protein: CACSQTGAGEQYF
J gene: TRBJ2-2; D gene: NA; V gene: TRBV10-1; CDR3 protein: CSSSDTGTRAGELFF
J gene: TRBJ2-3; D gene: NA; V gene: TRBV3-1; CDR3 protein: CASSPLGGTSTDTQYF
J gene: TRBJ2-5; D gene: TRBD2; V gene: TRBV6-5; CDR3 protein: CASSSGLAGGAETQYF
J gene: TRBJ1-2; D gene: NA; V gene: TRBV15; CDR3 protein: CATSRRATDGYTF
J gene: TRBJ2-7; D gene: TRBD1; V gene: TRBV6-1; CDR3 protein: CASTPPGQGWYEQYF
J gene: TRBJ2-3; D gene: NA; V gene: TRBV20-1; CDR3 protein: CSAIEWNTSDTQYF
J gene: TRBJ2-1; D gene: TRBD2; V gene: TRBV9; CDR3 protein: CASSRAGGAGDEQFF
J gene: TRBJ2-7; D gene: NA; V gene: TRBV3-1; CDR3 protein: CASSLPGTGLVEQYF
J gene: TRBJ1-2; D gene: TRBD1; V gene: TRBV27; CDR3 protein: CASSFGQAYGYTF
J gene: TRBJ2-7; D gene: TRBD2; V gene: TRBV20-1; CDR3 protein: CSARLAAPYEQYF
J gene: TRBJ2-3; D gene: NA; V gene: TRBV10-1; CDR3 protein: CASRPNQLEGGGDTQYF
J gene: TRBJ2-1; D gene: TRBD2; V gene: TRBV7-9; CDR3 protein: CASSLVGLAGFYNEQFF
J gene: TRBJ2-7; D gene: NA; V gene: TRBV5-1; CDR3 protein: CASSLYGTAPYEHYF
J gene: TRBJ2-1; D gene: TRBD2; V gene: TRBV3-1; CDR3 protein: CASSQDPGTSDNEQFF
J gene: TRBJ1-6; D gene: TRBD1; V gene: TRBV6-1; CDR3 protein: CASRLETGRNSPLHF
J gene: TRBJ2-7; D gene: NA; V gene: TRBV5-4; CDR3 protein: CASSLGPQGGEQYF
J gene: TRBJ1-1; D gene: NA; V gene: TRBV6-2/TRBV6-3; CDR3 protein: CASSSPTALNTEAFF
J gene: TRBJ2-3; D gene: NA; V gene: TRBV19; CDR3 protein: CASSAGTGSDTQYF
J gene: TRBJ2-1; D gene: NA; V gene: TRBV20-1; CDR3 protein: CSARDPRGPYNEQFF
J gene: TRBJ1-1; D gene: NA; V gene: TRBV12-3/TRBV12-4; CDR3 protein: CASRRGQNTEAFF
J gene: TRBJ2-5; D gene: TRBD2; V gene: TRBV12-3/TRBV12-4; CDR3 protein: CASRQTGLAGETQYF
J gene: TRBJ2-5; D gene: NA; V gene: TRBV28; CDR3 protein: CASSFSEGQTQETQYF
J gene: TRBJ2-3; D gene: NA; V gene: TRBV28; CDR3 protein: CASSWGSGTDTQYF
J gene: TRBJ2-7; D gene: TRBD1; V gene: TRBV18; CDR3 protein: CASSHGTGAYEQYF
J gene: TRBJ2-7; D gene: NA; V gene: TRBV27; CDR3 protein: CASSSRNYYEQYF
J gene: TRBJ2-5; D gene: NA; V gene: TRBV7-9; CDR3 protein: CASSPSGGLETQYF
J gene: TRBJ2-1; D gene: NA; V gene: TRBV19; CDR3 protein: CASSMGVGEQFF
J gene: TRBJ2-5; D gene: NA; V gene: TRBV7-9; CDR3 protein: CASSLSRGNKKETQYF
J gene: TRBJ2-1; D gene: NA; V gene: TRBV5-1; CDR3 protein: CASRNYGGSYNEQFF
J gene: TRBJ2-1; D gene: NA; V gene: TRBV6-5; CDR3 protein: CASSFSLYSGSSYNEQFF
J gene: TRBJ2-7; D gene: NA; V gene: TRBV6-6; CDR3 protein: CASSYSVTNVFHEQYF
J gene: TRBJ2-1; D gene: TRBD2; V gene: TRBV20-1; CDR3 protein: CSASLWGLAGNNEQFF
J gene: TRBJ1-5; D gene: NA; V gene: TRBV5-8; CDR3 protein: CASSLSGFLGQPQHF
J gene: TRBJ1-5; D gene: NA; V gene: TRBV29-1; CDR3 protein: CSVGGPNQPQHF
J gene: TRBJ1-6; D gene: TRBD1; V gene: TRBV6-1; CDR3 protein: CATRRTGNTPLHF
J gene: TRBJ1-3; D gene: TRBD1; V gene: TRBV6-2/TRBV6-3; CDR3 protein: CASRDGQGAGNTIYF
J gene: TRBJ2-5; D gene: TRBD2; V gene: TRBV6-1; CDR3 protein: CASSQPGLGKETQYF